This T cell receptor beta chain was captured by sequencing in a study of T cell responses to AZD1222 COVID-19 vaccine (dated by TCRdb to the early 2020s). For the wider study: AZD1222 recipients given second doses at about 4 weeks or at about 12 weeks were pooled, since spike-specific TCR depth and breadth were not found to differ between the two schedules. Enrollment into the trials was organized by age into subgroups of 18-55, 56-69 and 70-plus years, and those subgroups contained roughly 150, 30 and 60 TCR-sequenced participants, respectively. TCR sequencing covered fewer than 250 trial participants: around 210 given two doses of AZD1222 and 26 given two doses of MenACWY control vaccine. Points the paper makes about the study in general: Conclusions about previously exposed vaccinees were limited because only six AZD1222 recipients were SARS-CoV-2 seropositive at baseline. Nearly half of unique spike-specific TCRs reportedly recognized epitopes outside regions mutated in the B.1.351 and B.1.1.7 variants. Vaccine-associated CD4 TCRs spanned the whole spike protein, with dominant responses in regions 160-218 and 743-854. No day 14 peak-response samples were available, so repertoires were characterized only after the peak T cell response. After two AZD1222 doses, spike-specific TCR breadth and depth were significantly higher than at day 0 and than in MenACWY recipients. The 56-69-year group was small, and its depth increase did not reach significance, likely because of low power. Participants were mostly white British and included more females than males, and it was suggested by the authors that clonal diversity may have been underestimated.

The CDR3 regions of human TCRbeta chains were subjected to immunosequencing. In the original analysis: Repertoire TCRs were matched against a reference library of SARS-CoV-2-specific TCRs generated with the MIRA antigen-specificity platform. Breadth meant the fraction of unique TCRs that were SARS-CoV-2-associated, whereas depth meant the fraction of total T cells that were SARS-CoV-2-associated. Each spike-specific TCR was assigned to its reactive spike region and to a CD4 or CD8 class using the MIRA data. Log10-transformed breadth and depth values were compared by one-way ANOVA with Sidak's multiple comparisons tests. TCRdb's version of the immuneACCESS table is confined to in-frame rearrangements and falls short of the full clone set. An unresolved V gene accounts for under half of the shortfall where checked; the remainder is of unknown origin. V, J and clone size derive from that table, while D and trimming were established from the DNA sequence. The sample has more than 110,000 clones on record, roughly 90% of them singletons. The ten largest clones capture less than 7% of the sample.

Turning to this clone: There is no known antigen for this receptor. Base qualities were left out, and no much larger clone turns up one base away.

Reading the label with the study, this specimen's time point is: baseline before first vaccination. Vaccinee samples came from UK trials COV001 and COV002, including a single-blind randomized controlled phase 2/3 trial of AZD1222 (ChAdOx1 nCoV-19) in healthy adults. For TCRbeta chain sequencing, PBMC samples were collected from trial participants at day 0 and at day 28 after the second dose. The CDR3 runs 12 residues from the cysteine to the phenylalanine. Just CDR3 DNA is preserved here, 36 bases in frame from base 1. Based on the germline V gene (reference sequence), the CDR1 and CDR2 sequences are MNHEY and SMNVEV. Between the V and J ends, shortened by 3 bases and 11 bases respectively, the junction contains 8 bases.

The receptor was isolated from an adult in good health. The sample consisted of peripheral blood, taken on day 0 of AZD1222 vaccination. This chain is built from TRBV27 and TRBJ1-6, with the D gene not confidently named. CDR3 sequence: CASSFVGTPLHF. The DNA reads TGTGCCAGCAGTTTTGTGGGAACACCCCTCCACTTT.